This T cell receptor beta chain was sequenced in a study of T-cell memory formation after mild COVID-19. Study-wide context: The two donors had largely donor-specific TCR clusters.

Each CDR3 protein gets one entry after TCRdb re-called the 5' RACE reads with MiXCR. The data hold about 560,000 distinct CDR3 sequences, with around 16% observed a single time. The sample taken for sequencing was PBMCs or a T cell subset sorted from them (not recorded which). The TCR originated in an adult woman who had mild COVID-19 (a few samples of this study predate the infection). Cell type and time point are not known.

This CDR3 is CATSRGTQSDEQYF. The CDR3 DNA sequence: TGTGCCACCAGCAGAGGAACCCAGTCGGACGAGCAGTACTTC. This chain links TRBV15 with TRBJ2-7; D is undetermined. CDR1 and CDR2 from the germline V gene are LNHNV and YYDKDF (reference sequence). The CDR3 contains 14 residues. Trimming cost V 1 base and J 5 bases, with 12 bases left between them.